This T cell receptor beta chain was recorded in a study of tumor-infiltrating lymphocytes in localized non-small cell lung cancer. Study-wide results and caveats: Technical variation could not be separated from intratumor heterogeneity here.

This clone was detected only once. Its antigen is not identified. Only in-frame clones appear in the TCRdb table, and some are missing; sequencing was by immunoSEQ multiplex PCR. The top ten hold over 7.5% of the sample, which has about 16,000 clones, 60% to 85% seen once. The sample taken for sequencing was lung tumor tissue. The receptor was isolated from a human donor with non-small cell lung cancer.

CDR3 sequence (DNA): TGTGCCTGGAGTGCCATAGCGGGAGAGGGGTCAGATACGCAGTATTTT. As protein: CAWSAIAGEGSDTQYF. V is TRBV30 and J is TRBJ2-3; 9 nucleotides match TRBD2. The CDR3 loop spans 16 amino acids. Per the germline V gene, CDR1 is GTSNPN and CDR2 is SVGIG (reference sequence). The junction had 9 bases not matched to a gene; V was cut back by 1 base and J by 4 bases.